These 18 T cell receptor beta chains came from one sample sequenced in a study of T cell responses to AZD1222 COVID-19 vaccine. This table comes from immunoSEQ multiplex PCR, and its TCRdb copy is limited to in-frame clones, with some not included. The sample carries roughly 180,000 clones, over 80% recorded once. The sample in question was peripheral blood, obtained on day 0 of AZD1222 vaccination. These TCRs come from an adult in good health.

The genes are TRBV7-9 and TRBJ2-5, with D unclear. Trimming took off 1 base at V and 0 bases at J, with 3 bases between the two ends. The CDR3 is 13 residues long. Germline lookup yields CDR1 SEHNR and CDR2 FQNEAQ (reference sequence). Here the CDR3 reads CASSLGNQETQYF. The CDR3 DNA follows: TGTGCCAGCAGCTTAGGGAACCAAGAGACCCAGTACTTC.

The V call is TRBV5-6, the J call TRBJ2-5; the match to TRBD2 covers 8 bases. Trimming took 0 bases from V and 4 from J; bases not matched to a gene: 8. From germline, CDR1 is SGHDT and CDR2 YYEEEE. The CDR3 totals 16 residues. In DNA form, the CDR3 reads TGTGCCAGCAGCTTGGGCGGGGGGCGATGGCTAGAGACCCAGTACTTC. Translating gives CASSLGGGRWLETQYF.

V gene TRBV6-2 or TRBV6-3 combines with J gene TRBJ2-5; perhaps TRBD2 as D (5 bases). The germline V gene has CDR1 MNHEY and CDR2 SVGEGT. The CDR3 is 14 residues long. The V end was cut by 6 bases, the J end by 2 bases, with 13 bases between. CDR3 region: CASSRTREQETQYF. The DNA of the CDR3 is TGTGCCAGCAGCCGCACTAGAGAACAAGAGACCCAGTACTTC.

The DNA of the CDR3 is TGTGCCAGCAGTGACTCAGAGGGGTCACCCCTCCACTTT. It is translated as CASSDSEGSPLHF. This chain joins TRBV6-4 and TRBJ1-6; a possible D gene is TRBD1 (5 bases). From germline, CDR1 is MRHNA and CDR2 SNTAGT. The CDR3 loop spans 13 amino acids. V shed 0 bases and J shed 10 bases, with 7 bases lying between them.

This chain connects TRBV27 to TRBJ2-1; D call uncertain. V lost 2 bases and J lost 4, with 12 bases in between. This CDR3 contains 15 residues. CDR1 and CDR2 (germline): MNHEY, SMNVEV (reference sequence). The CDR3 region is CASSLVDVAYNEQFF. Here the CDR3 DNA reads TGTGCCAGCAGTTTAGTTGACGTAGCTTACAATGAGCAGTTCTTC.

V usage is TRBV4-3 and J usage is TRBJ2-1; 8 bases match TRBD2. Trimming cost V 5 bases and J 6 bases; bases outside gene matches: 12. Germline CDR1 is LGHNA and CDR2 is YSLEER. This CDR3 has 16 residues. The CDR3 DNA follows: TGCGCCAGCAGCGATCGACCCGGGACTAGGGTCAATGAGCAGTTCTTC. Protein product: CASSDRPGTRVNEQFF.

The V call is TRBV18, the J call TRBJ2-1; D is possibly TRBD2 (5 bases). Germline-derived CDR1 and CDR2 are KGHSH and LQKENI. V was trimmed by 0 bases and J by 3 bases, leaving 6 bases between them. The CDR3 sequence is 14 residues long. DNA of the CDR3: TGTGCCAGCTCACCACCGCGGGTCTACAATGAGCAGTTCTTC. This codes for CASSPPRVYNEQFF.

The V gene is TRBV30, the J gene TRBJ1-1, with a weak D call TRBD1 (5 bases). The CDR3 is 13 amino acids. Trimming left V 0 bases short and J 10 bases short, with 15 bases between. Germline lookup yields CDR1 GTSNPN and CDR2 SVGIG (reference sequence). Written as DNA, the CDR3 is TGTGCCTGGAGTGTATCGGGGGGGGATGGAGCTTTCTTT. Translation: CAWSVSGGDGAFF.

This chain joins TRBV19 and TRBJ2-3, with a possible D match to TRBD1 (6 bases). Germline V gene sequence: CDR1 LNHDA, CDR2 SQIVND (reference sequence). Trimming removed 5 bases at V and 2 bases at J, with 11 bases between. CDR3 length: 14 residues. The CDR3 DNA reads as TGTGCCAGTAGTGTACAGGGTTTCACAGATACGCAGTATTTT. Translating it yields CASSVQGFTDTQYF.

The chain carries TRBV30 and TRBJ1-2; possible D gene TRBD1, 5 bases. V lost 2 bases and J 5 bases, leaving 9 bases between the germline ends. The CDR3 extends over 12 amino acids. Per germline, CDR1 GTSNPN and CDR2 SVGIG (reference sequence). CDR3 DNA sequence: TGTGCCTGGAGTCGGGGGATTTATGGCTACACCTTC. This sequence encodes CAWSRGIYGYTF.

The CDR3 protein is CASSLGWGQIYEQYF. CDR3 nucleotides: TGTGCCAGCAGCTTAGGCTGGGGACAGATTTACGAGCAGTACTTC. The chain is built from TRBV7-2 and TRBJ2-7; 7 bases align to TRBD1. The length of the CDR3 is 15 residues. V shed 1 base and J 4 bases; nucleotides not matched to a gene: 7. From germline, CDR1 is SGHTA and CDR2 FQGNSA.

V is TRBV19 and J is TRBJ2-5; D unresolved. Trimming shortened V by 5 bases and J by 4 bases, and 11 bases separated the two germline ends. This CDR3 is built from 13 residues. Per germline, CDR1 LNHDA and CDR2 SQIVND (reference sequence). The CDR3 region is CASSVDPGETQYF. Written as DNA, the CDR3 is TGTGCCAGTAGTGTTGATCCTGGAGAGACCCAGTACTTC.

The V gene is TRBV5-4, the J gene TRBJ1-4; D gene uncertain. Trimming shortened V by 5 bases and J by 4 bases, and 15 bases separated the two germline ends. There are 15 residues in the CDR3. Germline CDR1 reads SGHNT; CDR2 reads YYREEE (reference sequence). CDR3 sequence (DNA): TGTGCCAGCAGTCCCGGACCTCTCCTTAATGAAAAACTGTTTTTT. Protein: CASSPGPLLNEKLFF.

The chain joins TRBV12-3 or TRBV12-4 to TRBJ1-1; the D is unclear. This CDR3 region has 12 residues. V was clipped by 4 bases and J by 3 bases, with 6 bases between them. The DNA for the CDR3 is TGTGCCAGCAGTTCTGGTTACACTGAAGCTTTCTTT. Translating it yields CASSSGYTEAFF.

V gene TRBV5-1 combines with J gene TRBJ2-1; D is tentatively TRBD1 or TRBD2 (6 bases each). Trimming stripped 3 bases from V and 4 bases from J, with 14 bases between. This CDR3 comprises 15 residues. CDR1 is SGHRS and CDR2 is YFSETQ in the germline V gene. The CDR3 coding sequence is TGCGCCAGCAGCTGGGGGGCCGGGGGATACAATGAGCAGTTCTTC. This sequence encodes CASSWGAGGYNEQFF.

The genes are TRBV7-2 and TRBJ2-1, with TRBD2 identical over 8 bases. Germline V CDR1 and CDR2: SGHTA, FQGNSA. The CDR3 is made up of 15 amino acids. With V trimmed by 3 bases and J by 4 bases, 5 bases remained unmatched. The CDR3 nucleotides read TGTGCCAGCAGCTTTGGGCGGGGGGAGTACAATGAGCAGTTCTTC. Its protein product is CASSFGRGEYNEQFF. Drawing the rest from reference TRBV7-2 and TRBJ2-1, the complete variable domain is GAGVSQSPSNKVTEKGKDVELRCDPISGHTALYWYRQSLGQGLEFLIYFQGNSAPDKSGLPSDRFSAERTGGSVSTLTIQRTQQEDSAVYLCASSFGRGEYNEQFFGPGTRLTVL.

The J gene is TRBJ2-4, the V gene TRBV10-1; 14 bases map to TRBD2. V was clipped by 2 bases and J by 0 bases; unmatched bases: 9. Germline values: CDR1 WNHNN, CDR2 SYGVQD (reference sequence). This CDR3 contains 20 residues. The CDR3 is CASSEATGTSGGIAKNIQYF. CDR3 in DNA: TGCGCCAGCAGTGAGGCGACCGGGACTAGCGGGGGTATAGCCAAAAACATTCAGTACTTC.

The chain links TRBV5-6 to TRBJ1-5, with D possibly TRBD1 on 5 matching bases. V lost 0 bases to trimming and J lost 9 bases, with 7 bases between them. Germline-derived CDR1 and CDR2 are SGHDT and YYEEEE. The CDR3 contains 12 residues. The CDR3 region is CASSLAGGPQHF. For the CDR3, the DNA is TGTGCCAGCAGCTTGGCTGGGGGGCCCCAGCATTTT.